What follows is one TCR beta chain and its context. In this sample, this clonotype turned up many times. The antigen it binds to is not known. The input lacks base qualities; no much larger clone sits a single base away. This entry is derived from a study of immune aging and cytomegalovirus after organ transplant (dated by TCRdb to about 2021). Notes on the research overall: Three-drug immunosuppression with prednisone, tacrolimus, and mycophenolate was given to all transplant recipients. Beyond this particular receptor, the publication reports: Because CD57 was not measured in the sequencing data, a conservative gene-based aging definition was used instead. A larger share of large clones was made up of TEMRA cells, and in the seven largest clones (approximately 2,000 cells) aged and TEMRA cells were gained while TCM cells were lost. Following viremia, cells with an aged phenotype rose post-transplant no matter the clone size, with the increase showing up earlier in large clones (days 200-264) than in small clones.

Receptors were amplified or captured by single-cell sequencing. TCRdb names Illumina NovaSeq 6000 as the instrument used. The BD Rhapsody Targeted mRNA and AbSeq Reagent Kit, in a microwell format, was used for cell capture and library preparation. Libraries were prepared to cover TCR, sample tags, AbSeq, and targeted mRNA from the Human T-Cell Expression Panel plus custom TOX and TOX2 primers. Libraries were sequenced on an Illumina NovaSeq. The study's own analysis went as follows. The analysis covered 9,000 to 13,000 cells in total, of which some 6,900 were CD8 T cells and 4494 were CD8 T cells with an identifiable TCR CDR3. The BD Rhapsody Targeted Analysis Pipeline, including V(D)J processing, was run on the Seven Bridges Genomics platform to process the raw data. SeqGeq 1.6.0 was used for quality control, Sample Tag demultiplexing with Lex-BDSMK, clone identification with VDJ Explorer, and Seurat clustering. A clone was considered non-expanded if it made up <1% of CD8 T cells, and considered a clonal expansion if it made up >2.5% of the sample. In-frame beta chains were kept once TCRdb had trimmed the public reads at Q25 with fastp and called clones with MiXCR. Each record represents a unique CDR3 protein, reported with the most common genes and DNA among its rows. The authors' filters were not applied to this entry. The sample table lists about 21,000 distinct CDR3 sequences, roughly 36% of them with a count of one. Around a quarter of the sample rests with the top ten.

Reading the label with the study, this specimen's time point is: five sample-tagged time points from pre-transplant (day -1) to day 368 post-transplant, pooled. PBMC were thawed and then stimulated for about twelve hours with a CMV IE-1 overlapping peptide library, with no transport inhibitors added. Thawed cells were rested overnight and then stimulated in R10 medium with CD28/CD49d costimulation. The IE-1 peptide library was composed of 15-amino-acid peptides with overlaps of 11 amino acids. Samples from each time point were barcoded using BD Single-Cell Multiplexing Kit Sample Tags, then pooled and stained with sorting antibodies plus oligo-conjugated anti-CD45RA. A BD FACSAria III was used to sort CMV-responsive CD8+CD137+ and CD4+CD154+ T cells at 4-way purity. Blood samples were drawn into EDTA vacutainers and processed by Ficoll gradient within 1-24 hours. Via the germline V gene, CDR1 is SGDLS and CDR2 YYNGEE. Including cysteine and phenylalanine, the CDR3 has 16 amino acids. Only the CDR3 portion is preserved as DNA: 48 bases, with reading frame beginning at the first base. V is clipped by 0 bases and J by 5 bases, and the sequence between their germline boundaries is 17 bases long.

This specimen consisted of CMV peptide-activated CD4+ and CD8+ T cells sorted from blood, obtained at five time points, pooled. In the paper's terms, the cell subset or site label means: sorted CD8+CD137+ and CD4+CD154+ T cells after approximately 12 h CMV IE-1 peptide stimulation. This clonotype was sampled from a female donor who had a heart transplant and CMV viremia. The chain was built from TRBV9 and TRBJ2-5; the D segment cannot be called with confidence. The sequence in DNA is TGTGCCAGCAGCGTAGCCGGTTTAGCCGGAAGGGAGACCCAGTACTTC. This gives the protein CASSVAGLAGRETQYF.